Sequencing of this T cell receptor beta chain was carried out in a study of shared clonotypes between healthy human individuals. Trimming removed 0 bases from V and 4 bases from J, with 10 bases in between. CDR3 length: 14 residues. Germline values: CDR1 MGHRA, CDR2 YSYEKL. Naive CD8 cells were CD45RO-negative, positively selected for CCR7, excluding terminally differentiated effector memory CD45RA+ cells. Donors were healthy HIV-negative adults without recent acute infections or vaccinations. TCRdb's table, derived via immunoSEQ multiplex PCR, lists solely in-frame clones and lacks some. The data contain roughly 550,000 clones, over 95% of them singletons.

This receptor was obtained from a woman aged 25 to 45 in good health. The J gene is TRBJ2-7, the V gene TRBV4-1, with D tentatively TRBD2 (5 bases). The source material was naive CD8+ T cells sorted from blood. CDR3: CASSQDYGVYEQYF. CDR3 DNA sequence: TGCGCCAGCAGCCAAGATTACGGGGTTTACGAGCAGTACTTC.